Presented here are 6 T cell receptor beta chains from one specimen sequenced in a study of shared clonotypes between healthy human individuals. TCRdb's table, derived via immunoSEQ multiplex PCR, lists solely in-frame clones and lacks some. The sample contains roughly 850,000 clones, approximately 97% of which appear only once. CD45RO-negative, CCR7-selected cells formed the naive CD8 fraction, which excluded terminally differentiated effector memory CD45RA+ cells. Specimen: naive CD8+ T cells sorted from blood. Every receptor here comes from a man aged 25 to 40 in good health.

In its sample, this clone was seen once. This sequence joins TRBV4-1 and TRBJ2-7; TRBD2 is a possible D gene (6 bases). In germline, CDR1 is MGHRA, CDR2 YSYEKL. The CDR3 is made up of 16 amino acids. V lost 8 bases to trimming and J lost 2 bases, with 22 bases between them. Here the CDR3 DNA reads TGCGCCAGCCATGGGGAGACGGGAGTGCCCCCCTACGAGCAGTACTTC. It codes for CASHGETGVPPYEQYF.

The rearrangement links TRBV10-3 to TRBJ1-4; D gene unclear. Looked up from germline, CDR1 is ENHRY and CDR2 is SYGVKD. The CDR3 is made up of 13 amino acids. Trimming left V 10 bases short and J 6 bases short, with 15 bases between. CDR3 nucleotides: TGTGCCAGCACAGACAACCAGGATGAAAAACTGTTTTTT. Amino acids: CASTDNQDEKLFF.

V gene TRBV28 combines with J gene TRBJ2-5, with TRBD2 matching 10 bases. Germline V gives CDR1 MDHEN, CDR2 SYDVKM. The trim removed 6 bases at V and 1 base at J, leaving 2 bases unmatched. The CDR3 sequence is 14 residues long. CDR3: CASRRTSGQETQYF. The CDR3 bases are TGTGCCAGCAGACGGACTAGCGGCCAAGAGACCCAGTACTTC.

The chain has TRBV9 and TRBJ1-2; D unclear. V lost 3 bases and J lost 3, with 6 bases in between. The CDR3 spans 12 residues. CDR1 is SGDLS and CDR2 is YYNGEE in the germline V gene. CDR3 sequence: CASSAPDYGYTF. The DNA for the CDR3 is TGTGCCAGCAGCGCCCCCGACTATGGCTACACCTTC.

This clone appeared many times. The rearrangement links TRBV15 to TRBJ2-7; TRBD1 matches 9 bases. The CDR3 is 15 amino acids. Germline-derived CDR1 and CDR2 are LNHNV and YYDKDF (reference sequence). Trimming removed 8 bases from V and 3 bases from J; junction bases left unmatched: 11. The CDR3 DNA reads as TGTGCCACCCAACCCGACAGGGGGGGCTTCTACGAGCAGTACTTC. It codes for CATQPDRGGFYEQYF. The variable domain in full, completed from reference TRBV15 and TRBJ2-7, reads DAMVIQNPRYQVTQFGKPVTLSCSQTLNHNVMYWYQQKSSQAPKLLFHYYDKDFNNEADTPDNFQSRRPNTSFCFLDIRSPGLGDTAMYLCATQPDRGGFYEQYFGPGTRLTVT.

This clone was recorded only once. Other DNA sequences from this sample encode an identical CDR3 as well. The V gene is TRBV9, the J gene TRBJ2-2, with D unresolved. CDR1 and CDR2 from the germline V gene are SGDLS and YYNGEE. Deletions cut 4 bases from V and 5 bases from J, with 9 bases between. This CDR3 is built from 13 residues. The CDR3 region has the DNA TGTGCCAGCAGCCCCCCGCTGACCGGGGAGCTGTTTTTT. This translates into CASSPPLTGELFF.